The present T cell receptor (beta chain) was sequenced within a study of blood T cell repertoires in COVID-19. Study context: PBMCs, B-cell-depleted T cells, or T cells were the source of the cDNA or gDNA that made up the material.

The repertoire was sequenced with immunoSEQ multiplex PCR; TCRdb's copy has only in-frame clones and lacks some. The sample holds around 200,000 clones, roughly 80% seen once. From germline, CDR1 is SGHTS and CDR2 YDEGEE. Trimming removed 1 base from V and 7 bases from J, with 11 bases in between. The CDR3 spans 14 residues. The genes are TRBV5-8 and TRBJ1-4, with D perhaps matching TRBD1 (6 bases). The source of this sequence is a woman between 35 and 50 years old with active or convalescent COVID-19. The sample comprised peripheral blood. The CDR3 DNA is TGTGCCAGCAGCTTGCACAGGGAACCTGAAAAACTGTTTTTT. This encodes CASSLHREPEKLFF.